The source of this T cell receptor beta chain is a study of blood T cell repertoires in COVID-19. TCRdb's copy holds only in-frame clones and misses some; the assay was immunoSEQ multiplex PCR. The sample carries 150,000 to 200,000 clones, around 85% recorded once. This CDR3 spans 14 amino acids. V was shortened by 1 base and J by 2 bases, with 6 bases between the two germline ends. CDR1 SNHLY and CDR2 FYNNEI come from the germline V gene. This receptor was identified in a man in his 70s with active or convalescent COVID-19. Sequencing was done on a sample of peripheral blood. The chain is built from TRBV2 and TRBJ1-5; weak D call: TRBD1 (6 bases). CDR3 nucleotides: TGTGCCAGCAGTGAAGGGACAGGCAATCAGCCCCAGCATTTT. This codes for CASSEGTGNQPQHF.